Sequencing of this T cell receptor beta chain was carried out in a study of breast tumors, draining lymph nodes, adjacent tissues. TCRdb recomputed calls from the multiplex PCR reads with MiXCR, one row per CDR3 protein. There are around 130,000 distinct CDR3 sequences in the sample; 30% to 35% occur only once, and 2.3% lies in the top ten. Trimming took off 4 bases at V and 6 bases at J, with 13 bases between the two ends. The germline CDR1 and CDR2 sequences are SGHRS and YFSETQ. The CDR3 runs to 13 residues. This clonotype appeared a single time. Its antigen is currently unknown. Notes on the study in general: Tumor T cell lymph node origin was a supported hypothesis, not proven.

Breast cancer patients provided tissue from their axillary draining lymph nodes. Sequenced: axillary lymph node tissue. This TCR came from a female donor with breast cancer. Some clones in this sample may be carry-over from other donors' samples. This chain joins TRBV5-1 and TRBJ1-2, with D hard to call. DNA for the CDR3: TGCGCCAGCAGCCCAACAATCCAGGATGGCTACACCTTC. This sequence encodes CASSPTIQDGYTF.